The rows below give T cell receptor beta chains drawn from one sample of a study of blood T cell repertoires in COVID-19. The protocol was immunoSEQ multiplex PCR, while the TCRdb copy is restricted to in-frame clones and leaves out a portion. This sample has 15,000 to 25,000 clones, with 88% found just once. The sequenced sample was peripheral blood. These receptors were taken from a human donor in a cohort sampled during active COVID-19. CDR3s include the opening cysteine and the closing phenylalanine or tryptophan. A D gene is named only where the DNA matches it firmly. Clone size is stated in some rows and not others, as once, few, many or a class when expanded.

CASSQIAGGPTDTQYF | TGTGCCAGCAGCCAAATAGCGGGGGGGCCCACAGATACGCAGTATTTT | TRBJ2-3 | - | TRBD2 | TRBV4-2
CASSDQGQGNQPQHF | TGTGCCAGTAGTGATCAGGGACAGGGCAATCAGCCCCAGCATTTT | TRBJ1-5 | - | TRBD1 | TRBV19
CAWSVGSGVADTQYF | TGTGCCTGGAGTGTTGGTAGCGGGGTAGCAGATACGCAGTATTTT | TRBJ2-3 | - | TRBD2 | TRBV30
CASSPPSREDQETQYF | TGTGCCAGCAGCCCACCTTCTCGGGAGGACCAAGAGACCCAGTACTTC | TRBJ2-5 | - | TRBD2 | TRBV3-1/TRBV3-2
CASSSPPGQPTYSEAFF | TGTGCCAGCAGCTCCCCCCCTGGACAGCCAACTTACTCTGAAGCTTTCTTT | TRBJ1-1 | - | - | TRBV7-9
CASSLGVRTVYNEQFF | TGTGCCAGCAGCTTAGGAGTGCGGACAGTCTACAATGAGCAGTTCTTC | TRBJ2-1 | - | - | TRBV7-3
CASSLEPQDRDFYEQYF | TGCGCCAGCAGCTTAGAACCCCAGGACAGGGACTTCTACGAGCAGTACTTC | TRBJ2-7 | - | TRBD1 | TRBV5-1
CASSDRVQEKLFF | TGTGCCAGCAGTGACAGGGTACAGGAAAAACTGTTTTTT | TRBJ1-4 | - | TRBD1 | TRBV9
CASSVVRGGFSSTDTQYF | TGTGCCAGCAGCGTAGTGAGGGGGGGCTTCTCTAGCACAGATACGCAGTATTTT | TRBJ2-3 | - | - | TRBV9
CASSFRGHGYEQYF | TGTGCCAGCAGCTTCAGGGGGCATGGGTACGAGCAGTACTTC | TRBJ2-7 | - | TRBD1 | TRBV11-3
CASLNRDRVTGELFF | TGTGCCAGTTTAAACCGGGACAGGGTCACCGGGGAGCTGTTTTTT | TRBJ2-2 | few | TRBD1 | TRBV19
CASSVQVLGEQYF | TGTGCCAGTAGTGTTCAGGTTTTGGGCGAGCAGTACTTC | TRBJ2-7 | - | - | TRBV19
CASSLEGPDTEAFF | TGTGCCAGCAGCTTAGAGGGGCCGGACACTGAAGCTTTCTTT | TRBJ1-1 | - | - | TRBV11-3
CASSEAPGASPGQTNTEAFF | TGTGCCAGCAGTGAAGCGCCTGGTGCTTCCCCGGGACAGACGAACACTGAAGCTTTCTTT | TRBJ1-1 | - | TRBD1 | TRBV6-1
CASSFRSEDGYTF | TGTGCCAGCAGCTTTCGGTCCGAGGATGGCTACACCTTC | TRBJ1-2 | - | - | TRBV3-1/TRBV3-2
CASSEPGRNQPQHF | TGTGCCAGCAGTGAACCAGGGAGGAATCAGCCCCAGCATTTT | TRBJ1-5 | - | - | TRBV6-1
CASSLGGVGYGYTF | TGTGCCAGCAGCCTAGGGGGCGTTGGGTATGGCTACACCTTC | TRBJ1-2 | - | TRBD1 | TRBV27
CASSIGTGGSYEQYF | TGTGCCAGCAGTATCGGGACAGGGGGCTCCTACGAGCAGTACTTC | TRBJ2-7 | - | TRBD1 | TRBV27
CASSDTGGYEQFF | TGTGCCAGCAGTGATACCGGAGGGTATGAGCAGTTCTTC | TRBJ2-1 | - | - | TRBV6-1
CASSPPSGTGAGQPQHF | TGTGCCAGCTCACCACCTAGTGGGACTGGGGCTGGTCAGCCCCAGCATTTT | TRBJ1-5 | - | - | TRBV18